This T cell receptor beta chain comes out of a study of spatial heterogeneity in lung cancer. Time point reported: sample taken at primary tumor resection. MiXCR, applied by TCRdb to the 5' RACE reads, yields one record per CDR3 protein. In the table there are 15,000 or so distinct CDR3 sequences, around 5% of which are singletons. This clonotype showed up many times. Its antigen is undetermined. Little can be read into the size of this beta chain, an off-target read in a library designed for alpha chains. Study-wide results and caveats: Tumor mutation counts were tracked by expanded intratumoral alpha and beta TCR counts.

Per germline, CDR1 MDHEN and CDR2 SYDVKM. CDR3 length: 13 amino acids. The V end lost 6 bases, the J end lost 4 bases, and 13 bases lay between the germline ends. The source is a female donor with early-stage non-small cell lung cancer. The chain links TRBV28 to TRBJ2-7; no clear D. The sequenced sample was lung tumor tissue, obtained at surgery. CDR3: CASSSSDGYEQYF. CDR3 sequence (DNA): TGTGCCAGCAGCTCAAGCGACGGATACGAGCAGTACTTC. Full variable domain (outside the CDR3, taken from reference TRBV28 and TRBJ2-7): DVKVTQSSRYLVKRTGEKVFLECVQDMDHENMFWYRQDPGLGLRLIYFSYDVKMKEKGDIPEGYSVSREKKERFSLILESASTNQTSMYLCASSSSDGYEQYFGPGTRLTVT.